The 25 T cell receptor beta chains below were found in one sample sequenced in a study of CD8 T cells in ankylosing spondylitis. Using its own MiXCR run on the 5' RACE reads, TCRdb lists one record per CDR3 protein. The data show 350,000 to 450,000 distinct CDR3 sequences, approximately 22% seen once. What was sequenced was blood, either unsorted or a sorted T cell fraction (not recorded which). The receptors stem from a male donor with ankylosing spondylitis or in good health (not recorded which).

The chain couples TRBV20-1 to TRBJ2-1; D gene ambiguous. The V gene lost 3 bases and the J gene lost 8 bases, with 5 bases spanning the gap. In germline, CDR1 is DFQATT, CDR2 SNEGSKA (reference sequence). The CDR3 has 10 residues. The CDR3 nucleotides are TGCAGTGCTAGTACGGATGAGCAGTTCTTC. This codes for CSASTDEQFF.

CDR3 nucleotides: TGTGCCAGCAGCTTAGGGGACACTGGCTACGAGCAGTACTTC. It yields the protein CASSLGDTGYEQYF. The chain employs TRBV7-9 and TRBJ2-7; perhaps TRBD1 as D (6 bases). This CDR3 is 14 amino acids long. Germline CDR1 and CDR2: SEHNR and FQNEAQ (reference sequence). The germline V and J ends were trimmed by 1 base and 3 bases, with 10 bases remaining between them.

This clonotype was observed a few times. The chain couples TRBV24-1 to TRBJ2-3; 12 bases are shared with TRBD1. The CDR3 is 17 residues long. CDR1 and CDR2 from the germline V gene are KGHDR and SFDVKD. J was trimmed by 6 bases and V by 3 bases; bases with no gene match: 9. For the CDR3, the DNA is TGTGCCACCAGTGATCCAAAACCGGGACAGGGGGCGGATACGCAGTATTTT. Translating gives CATSDPKPGQGADTQYF.

At least ten counts were recorded for this clonotype. This chain uses TRBV20-1 with TRBJ2-2, with TRBD2 matching over 7 bases. CDR3 length: 14 amino acids. Looked up from germline, CDR1 is DFQATT and CDR2 is SNEGSKA (reference sequence). Losses at the gene ends were 3 bases for V and 7 bases for J; bases not matched to a gene: 8. The DNA of the CDR3 is TGCAGTGCTAGGGACCCGGGGGGTTTCGGGGAGCTGTTTTTT. Protein sequence: CSARDPGGFGELFF.

This clonotype came up a few times. V usage is TRBV7-9 and J usage is TRBJ1-1, with D hard to call. CDR1 and CDR2 (germline): SEHNR, FQNEAQ (reference sequence). Trimming shortened V by 2 bases and J by 1 base, and 11 bases separated the two germline ends. There are 15 residues in the CDR3. The CDR3 protein is CASSLSRVGNTEAFF. The CDR3 DNA is TGTGCCAGCAGCTTATCGAGGGTAGGGAACACTGAAGCTTTCTTT.

V and J are TRBV5-1 and TRBJ1-1, with no clear D. CDR3 length: 15 residues. The germline CDR1 and CDR2 sequences are SGHRS and YFSETQ. Between the trimmed V and J ends, which lost 0 bases and 0 bases, there was a span of 9 bases. The CDR3 DNA is TGCGCCAGCAGCTTGGTCGGAGCATTGAACACTGAAGCTTTCTTT. It encodes CASSLVGALNTEAFF.

The chain is built from TRBV11-2 and TRBJ2-5; 8 nucleotides match TRBD1. Per germline, CDR1 SGHAT and CDR2 FQNNGV. The CDR3 loop spans 16 amino acids. J gave up 5 bases and V 1 base, and 9 bases lay outside the gene matches. For the CDR3, the DNA is TGTGCCAGCAGCTTAGTAGGATCCAGGGGGCGGGAGACCCAGTACTTC. Protein sequence: CASSLVGSRGRETQYF.

This chain joins TRBV2 and TRBJ2-1; the D is unclear. With 4 bases removed from V and 2 bases from J, the gap between germline ends came to 6 bases. This CDR3 contains 13 residues. The germline gives CDR1 SNHLY, CDR2 FYNNEI. CDR3 sequence (DNA): TGTGCCAGCAGTGTTCGGGCCTACAATGAGCAGTTCTTC. Translating it yields CASSVRAYNEQFF.

This clonotype has a count of ten or more. The rearrangement joins TRBV6-1 to TRBJ1-4, with 7 bases lining up with TRBD1. Trimming at V came to 5 bases and at J to 2 bases, leaving 8 bases not matched to a gene. CDR3 size: 16 residues. Looked up from germline, CDR1 is MNHNS and CDR2 is SASEGT. CDR3 residues: CASSTTGISTNEKLFF. The DNA for the CDR3 is TGTGCCAGCAGTACGACAGGGATTTCGACTAATGAAAAACTGTTTTTT.

The chain is built from TRBV12-3 or TRBV12-4 and TRBJ1-1, with a possible D match to TRBD1 (6 bases). The CDR3 contains 13 residues. Trimming stripped 5 bases from V and 7 bases from J, with 14 bases between. CDR3 protein: CASSPVEGGEAFF. CDR3 nucleotide sequence: TGTGCCAGCAGTCCGGTCGAGGGGGGTGAAGCTTTCTTT.

V usage is TRBV5-5 and J usage is TRBJ2-7; TRBD1 is a possible D gene (6 bases). The germline V gene has CDR1 SGHKS and CDR2 YYEKEE (reference sequence). CDR3 length equals 14 residues. The ends were cut back, 3 bases at V and 4 bases at J, with 14 bases in the middle. CDR3 in amino acids: CASSSDSQPYEQYF. The CDR3 DNA is TGTGCCAGCAGCTCGGACAGCCAACCATACGAGCAGTACTTC. Combining the CDR3 with reference TRBV5-5 and TRBJ2-7 gives the whole variable domain DAGVTQSPTHLIKTRGQQVTLRCSPISGHKSVSWYQQVLGQGPQFIFQYYEKEERGRGNFPDRFSARQFPNYSSELNVNALLLGDSALYLCASSSDSQPYEQYFGPGTRLTVT.

Many counts were recorded for this clonotype. The V and J genes are TRBV12-3 or TRBV12-4 and TRBJ2-2; maybe TRBD2 (6 bases). CDR3 length: 15 amino acids. V was shortened by 7 bases and J by 6 bases, with 18 bases between the two germline ends. CDR3 region: CASTPQGREAGELFF. DNA of the CDR3: TGTGCCAGCACCCCGCAAGGCAGGGAGGCCGGGGAGCTGTTTTTT.

In the case of this clonotype: The junction departs from germline at one end; a sequencing error may be responsible. The J gene is TRBJ2-6, the V gene TRBV30; tentative D call: TRBD1 (5 bases). Per germline, CDR1 GTSNPN and CDR2 SVGIG (reference sequence). The CDR3 covers 14 residues. The CDR3 DNA sequence: TGTGCCTGGAGTTGGACAAGTGGGGCCACCGTCCTGACTTTC. Translated, it gives CAWSWTSGATVLTF.

Ten or more counts support this clonotype. The chain uses TRBV12-3 or TRBV12-4 and TRBJ2-1, with 12 bases fitting TRBD2. This CDR3 region has 15 residues. Trimming took 5 bases from V and 8 from J; bases not matched to a gene: 7. CDR3 in DNA: TGTGCCAGCAGTCCTAGCGGGGGGGCCTATGATGAGCAGTTCTTC. This translates into CASSPSGGAYDEQFF.

The gene calls are TRBV11-2 and TRBJ2-3; the match to TRBD2 covers 12 bases. V lost 5 bases, J lost 2 bases, and 11 bases stayed unmatched. CDR1 is SGHAT, CDR2 FQNNGV, per germline. There are 18 residues in the CDR3. Here the CDR3 DNA reads TGTGCCAGCAGCCCAGGCCCCCTAGCGGGGGGGCCCACAGATACGCAGTATTTT. It encodes CASSPGPLAGGPTDTQYF. The entire variable domain, with the rest obtained from reference TRBV11-2 and TRBJ2-3, is as follows: EAGVAQSPRYKIIEKRQSVAFWCNPISGHATLYWYQQILGQGPKLLIQFQNNGVVDDSQLPKDRFSAERLKGVDSTLKIQPAKLEDSAVYLCASSPGPLAGGPTDTQYFGPGTRLTVL.

The V gene is TRBV6-5, the J gene TRBJ1-1; D is ambiguous. Germline V gene sequence: CDR1 MNHEY, CDR2 SVGAGI. Trimming removed 2 bases from V and 7 bases from J, with 11 bases in between. The CDR3 is 13 amino acids. The CDR3 protein is CASSYTGSGEAFF. The CDR3 DNA is TGTGCCAGCAGTTACACTGGTAGCGGTGAAGCTTTCTTT.

A few counts support this clonotype. The chain employs TRBV7-8 and TRBJ2-5; D ambiguous. Germline V gene lookup returns CDR1 SGHVS and CDR2 FQNEAQ. Trimming stripped 6 bases from V and 2 bases from J, with 10 bases between. CDR3 size: 13 residues. CDR3 region: CASRRRGQETQYF. In DNA form, the CDR3 reads TGTGCCAGCAGGAGGCGCGGACAAGAGACCCAGTACTTC.

A few counts support this clonotype. The genes are TRBV29-1 and TRBJ2-5; D gene ambiguous. The CDR3 has 16 residues. Germline V CDR1 and CDR2: SQVTM, ANQGSEA. V lost 1 base, J lost 1 base, and 16 bases lay in between. CDR3 sequence reads: CSVEGPFSALQETQYF. The CDR3 nucleotides read TGCAGCGTTGAAGGTCCCTTCTCTGCTCTCCAAGAGACCCAGTACTTC.

V is TRBV5-1 and J is TRBJ2-1, with D perhaps TRBD2 (5 bases). The germline V gene has CDR1 SGHRS and CDR2 YFSETQ. Trimming stripped 0 bases from V and 8 bases from J, with 21 bases between. The CDR3 has 17 amino acids. This chain's CDR3 is CASSLVVPGLDEDEQFF. CDR3 DNA: TGCGCCAGCAGCTTGGTAGTTCCGGGGTTAGACGAGGATGAGCAGTTCTTC.

The chain joins TRBV5-1 to TRBJ1-3; D not certain. The CDR3 is 15 residues long. Trimming removed 1 base from V and 1 base from J, with 9 bases in between. Germline-derived CDR1 and CDR2 are SGHRS and YFSETQ. The CDR3 here is CASSLSYSSGNTIYF. The CDR3 nucleotides are TGCGCCAGCAGCTTGTCTTACAGTTCTGGAAACACCATATATTTT.

This clonotype was recorded a few times. CDR3 protein: CASTPNSGQGYEQYF. In DNA, the CDR3 is TGTGCCAGCACTCCAAATTCAGGACAGGGCTACGAGCAGTACTTC. The chain recombines TRBV27 with TRBJ2-7; 8 nucleotides align to TRBD1. V lost 7 bases, J lost 3 bases, and 11 bases stayed unmatched. CDR3 length equals 15 residues. CDR1 is MNHEY, CDR2 SMNVEV, per germline (reference sequence).

J is TRBJ2-1 and V is TRBV6-4; TRBD2 agrees at 12 bases. Trimming cost V 6 bases and J 7 bases; bases outside gene matches: 7. Germline-derived CDR1 and CDR2 are MRHNA and SNTAGT. This CDR3 spans 15 amino acids. DNA for the CDR3: TGTGCCAGCAGCCCTAGCGGGGGGGCTCTTAATGAGCAGTTCTTC. Its translation: CASSPSGGALNEQFF.

This clonotype was observed a few times. The CDR3 region has the DNA TGTGCCAGCAGCTACATAGAGGAGCAGTACTTC. Translating it yields CASSYIEEQYF. The chain couples TRBV11-2 to TRBJ2-7; D ambiguous. Trimming shortened V by 4 bases and J by 7 bases, and 8 bases separated the two germline ends. CDR3 length: 11 amino acids. Germline V gene sequence: CDR1 SGHAT, CDR2 FQNNGV. Full variable domain (missing parts from reference TRBV11-2 and TRBJ2-7): EAGVAQSPRYKIIEKRQSVAFWCNPISGHATLYWYQQILGQGPKLLIQFQNNGVVDDSQLPKDRFSAERLKGVDSTLKIQPAKLEDSAVYLCASSYIEEQYFGPGTRLTVT.

The CDR3 DNA reads as TGTGCCTCCAGCAAAGATTGGACGGAATCTGGGGCCAACGTCCTGACTTTC. Protein sequence: CASSKDWTESGANVLTF. The rearrangement uses TRBV3-1 and TRBJ2-6; no clear D gene. The CDR3 totals 17 residues. Germline CDR1 reads LGHDT; CDR2 reads YNNKEL (reference sequence). V was clipped by 11 bases and J by 1 base, with 21 bases between them.

V gene TRBV7-2 combines with J gene TRBJ2-7, with 9 bases matching TRBD2. The CDR3 runs 16 residues. Germline assignment: CDR1 SGHTA and CDR2 FQGNSA. J lost 3 bases, V lost 5 bases, and 11 bases had no gene match. The CDR3 DNA is TGTGCCAGCAGCCCACGAACCTGGACTAGCGACTACGAGCAGTACTTC. Protein sequence: CASSPRTWTSDYEQYF.